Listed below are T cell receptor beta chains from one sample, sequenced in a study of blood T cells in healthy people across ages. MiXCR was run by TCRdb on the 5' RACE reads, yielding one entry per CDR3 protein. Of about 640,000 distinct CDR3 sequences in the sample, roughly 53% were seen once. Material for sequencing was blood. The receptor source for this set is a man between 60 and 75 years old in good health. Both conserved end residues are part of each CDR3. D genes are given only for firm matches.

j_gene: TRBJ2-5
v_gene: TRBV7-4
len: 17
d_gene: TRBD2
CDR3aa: CASSLGSLAGGQETQYF

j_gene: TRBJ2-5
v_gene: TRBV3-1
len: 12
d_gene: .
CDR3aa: CASSPALGAQYF

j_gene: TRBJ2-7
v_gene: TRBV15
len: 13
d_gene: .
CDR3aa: CATSSEGGNEQYF

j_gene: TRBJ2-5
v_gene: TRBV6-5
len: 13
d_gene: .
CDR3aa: CASSYPQAETQYF

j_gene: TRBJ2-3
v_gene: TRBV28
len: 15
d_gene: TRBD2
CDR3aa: CASSLPALATDTQYF

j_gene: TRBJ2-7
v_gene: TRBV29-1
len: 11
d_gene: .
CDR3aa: CSVEMLREQYF

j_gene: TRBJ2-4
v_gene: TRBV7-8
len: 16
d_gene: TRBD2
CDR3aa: CASSRNGVAGRDIQYF

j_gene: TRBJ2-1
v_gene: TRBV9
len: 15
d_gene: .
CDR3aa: CASSVVGQQYNEQFF

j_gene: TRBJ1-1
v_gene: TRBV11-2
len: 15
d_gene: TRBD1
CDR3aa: CASSFWRGPNTEAFF

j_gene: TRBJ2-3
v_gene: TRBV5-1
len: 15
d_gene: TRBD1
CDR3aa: CASSLPGQVGDTQYF

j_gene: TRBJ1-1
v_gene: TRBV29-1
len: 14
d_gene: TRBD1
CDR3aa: CSVEEDYRGTEAFF

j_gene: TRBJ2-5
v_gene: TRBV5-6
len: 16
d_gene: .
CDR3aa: CASSSNDREGQETQYF

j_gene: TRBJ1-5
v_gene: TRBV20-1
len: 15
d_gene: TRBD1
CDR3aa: CSVKRQGADYQPQHF

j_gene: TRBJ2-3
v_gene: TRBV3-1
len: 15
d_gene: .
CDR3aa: CASSITGAPTDTQYF

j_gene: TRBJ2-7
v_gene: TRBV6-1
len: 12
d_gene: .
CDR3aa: CASSERWGEQYF